These T cell receptor beta chains were read from a single sample in a study of T cells in Graves' hyperthyroidism and ophthalmopathy. Each CDR3 protein is one row after TCRdb ran MiXCR on the multiplex PCR reads. The data show fewer than 800,000 distinct CDR3 sequences, roughly 17% seen once. The material sequenced was blood. The receptors were gathered from a man aged 18 to 30 with Graves' hyperthyroidism. CDR3s leave out the opening cysteine and the closing phenylalanine or tryptophan.

j_call: TRBJ2-7; v_call: TRBV3-1; cdr3_aa: ASSLGSYLEDEQY
j_call: TRBJ2-3; v_call: TRBV7-2; cdr3_aa: ASWRTDTQY
j_call: TRBJ2-1; v_call: TRBV6-1; cdr3_aa: ASSSGTSRQNEQF
j_call: TRBJ1-1; v_call: TRBV28; cdr3_aa: ASSLRQGVGTEAF
j_call: TRBJ2-1; v_call: TRBV6-2/TRBV6-3; cdr3_aa: ASSWLAGAYNEQF
j_call: TRBJ1-6; v_call: TRBV10-3; cdr3_aa: AVNPFRGGAIPNLNSPLH
j_call: TRBJ2-5; v_call: TRBV18; cdr3_aa: ASSPALAEGETQY
j_call: TRBJ2-2; v_call: TRBV19; cdr3_aa: ASSMEPLSGELF
j_call: TRBJ1-2; v_call: TRBV6-1; cdr3_aa: ASSVMGQGGYT
j_call: TRBJ1-1; v_call: TRBV6-6; cdr3_aa: ASSYSRLRVTEAF
j_call: TRBJ2-5; v_call: TRBV27; cdr3_aa: ASSLNRRGGQETQY
j_call: TRBJ1-1; v_call: TRBV28; cdr3_aa: ASSLRRQGGGAAF
j_call: TRBJ1-3; v_call: TRBV11-3; cdr3_aa: ASSLDRWDISGNTIY
j_call: TRBJ2-3; v_call: TRBV27; cdr3_aa: ASSSRFGGSTDTQY
j_call: TRBJ2-1; v_call: TRBV6-1; cdr3_aa: ASRSGGRLYNEQF
j_call: TRBJ1-3; v_call: TRBV30; cdr3_aa: ACDRVGNTIY
j_call: TRBJ2-7; v_call: TRBV20-1; cdr3_aa: SAIPLAGDSYEQY
j_call: TRBJ2-3; v_call: TRBV7-9; cdr3_aa: ASSPGTDPLGDTQY
j_call: TRBJ2-7; v_call: TRBV29-1; cdr3_aa: SPTSTLYEQC
j_call: TRBJ2-1; v_call: TRBV11-2; cdr3_aa: ASSLAGGDERF
j_call: TRBJ1-3; v_call: TRBV28; cdr3_aa: ASRGPDGNTIY
j_call: TRBJ2-3; v_call: TRBV2; cdr3_aa: ASSEPPPGRGTDTQY